This T cell receptor beta chain is drawn from a study of siplizumab effects on memory and regulatory T cells. Overall study results and limits: The authors could not assign a naive or memory phenotype to roughly 80-97% of proliferating CD4+ or CD8+ clones.

Remarks on this clone: What it binds is unknown.

Generated by immunoSEQ multiplex PCR, the TCRdb table keeps only in-frame clones and is missing some. The data show 70,000 to 95,000 clones, 90% to 95% seen once. Germline V gene data show CDR1 as MRHNA and CDR2 as SNTAGT. Trimming removed 8 bases from V and 2 bases from J; junction bases left unmatched: 10. This CDR3 is 15 amino acids long. This chain links TRBV6-4 with TRBJ2-3; TRBD1 agrees at 7 bases. The TCR sequence derives from a human donor in good health. Material for sequencing was CD8+ T cells sorted from blood. CDR3 bases: TGTGCCAGCGGGAGCCTGGGACAGATCACAGATACGCAGTATTTT. This codes for CASGSLGQITDTQYF.